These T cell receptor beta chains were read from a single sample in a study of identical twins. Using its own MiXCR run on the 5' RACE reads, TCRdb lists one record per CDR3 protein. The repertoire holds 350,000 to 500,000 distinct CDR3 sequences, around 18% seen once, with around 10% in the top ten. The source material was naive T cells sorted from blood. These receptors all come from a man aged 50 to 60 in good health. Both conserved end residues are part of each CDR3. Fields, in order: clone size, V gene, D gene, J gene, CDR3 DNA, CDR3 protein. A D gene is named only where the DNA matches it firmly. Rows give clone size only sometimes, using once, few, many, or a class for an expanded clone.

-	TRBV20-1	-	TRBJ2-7	TGCAGTGCTAGTGGCGCGGTATACGAGCAGTACTTC	CSASGAVYEQYF
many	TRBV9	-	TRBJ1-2	TGTGCCAGCAGCGTAGAGGGACGGAGCCTGGATGGCTACACCTTC	CASSVEGRSLDGYTF
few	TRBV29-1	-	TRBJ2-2	TGCAGCGCTCTGATAAACACCGGGGAGCTGTTTTTT	CSALINTGELFF
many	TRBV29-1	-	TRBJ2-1	TGCAGCGTTGGTCTACCCCTCGCTATGAATGAGCAGTTCTTC	CSVGLPLAMNEQFF
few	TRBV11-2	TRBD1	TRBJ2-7	TGTGCCAGCAGCCTTGGACCGGGACAGGCCTACGAGCAGTACTTC	CASSLGPGQAYEQYF
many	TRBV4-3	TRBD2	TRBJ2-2	TGCGCCAGCAGCCAAGACGTAGCGGGGGCGAACACCGGGGAGCTGTTTTTT	CASSQDVAGANTGELFF
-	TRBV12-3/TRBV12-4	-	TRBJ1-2	TGTGCCAGCACCGGACCACAGGGACACTATGGCTACACCTTC	CASTGPQGHYGYTF
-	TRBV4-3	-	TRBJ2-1	TGCGCCAGCAGCCAAGGAATAGGCCGCAATGAGCAGTTCTTC	CASSQGIGRNEQFF
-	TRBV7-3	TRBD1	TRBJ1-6	TGTGCCAGCAGCTTAACACAGGGGGTGAATTCACCCCTCCACTTT	CASSLTQGVNSPLHF
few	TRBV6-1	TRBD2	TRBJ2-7	TGTGCCAGCAGACCGGGACTACGCTACGAGCAGTACTTC	CASRPGLRYEQYF
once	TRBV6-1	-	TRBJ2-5	TGTGCCAGCAGTCGTGGAACGGATTGGCCCGAAGAGACCCAGTACTTC	CASSRGTDWPEETQYF
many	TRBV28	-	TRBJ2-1	TGTGCCAGCAGTTTGGGTTCCAATGAGCAGTTCTTC	CASSLGSNEQFF
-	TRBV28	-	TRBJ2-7	TGTGCCAGCAGTTCCCCCGGGACTGGCTCCTACGAGCAGTACTTC	CASSSPGTGSYEQYF
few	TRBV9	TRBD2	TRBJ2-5	TGTGCCAGCAGCCCCTTTACAAGCGGGGGGGCGCGGGAGACCCAGTACTTC	CASSPFTSGGARETQYF
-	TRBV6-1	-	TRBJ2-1	TGTGCCAGCACCGCGTTGGTGGCCAGCTCCTACAATGAGCAGTTCTTC	CASTALVASSYNEQFF
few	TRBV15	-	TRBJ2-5	TGTGCCACCAGCAGAGATCGAGCGGCTGTTCAAGAGACCCAGTACTTC	CATSRDRAAVQETQYF
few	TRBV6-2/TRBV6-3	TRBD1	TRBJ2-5	TGTGCCAGCAACGATCGGGACAGGGGACAAGAGACCCAGTACTTC	CASNDRDRGQETQYF
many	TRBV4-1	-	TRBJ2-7	TGCGCCAGCAGCCAAGATCCCCCCAGGGTCTACGAGCAGTACTTC	CASSQDPPRVYEQYF
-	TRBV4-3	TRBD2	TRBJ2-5	TGCGCCAGCAGCCGACGGACTAGCGGGAGTGGGGAGACCCAGTACTTC	CASSRRTSGSGETQYF
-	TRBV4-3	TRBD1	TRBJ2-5	TGCGCCAGCAGCCAAAACCAAGGGGCAGGGGGGACCCAGTACTTC	CASSQNQGAGGTQYF